This T cell receptor beta chain comes out of a study of blood T cell repertoires in COVID-19. The method was immunoSEQ multiplex PCR; TCRdb's version includes in-frame clones alone and lacks a portion of them. The table records about 350,000 clones, more than 70% of them present only once. Between the trimmed V and J ends, which lost 5 bases and 2 bases, there was a span of 13 bases. This CDR3 has 14 residues. Germline V gene sequence: CDR1 MDHEN, CDR2 SYDVKM. The receptor was isolated from a woman aged 25-40 years who had been exposed to COVID-19. Source material: PBMCs or T cells enriched from blood (not recorded which). The chain recombines TRBV28 with TRBJ2-7, with D maybe TRBD1 (6 bases). CDR3 region: CASSLEGETYEQYF. The CDR3 bases are TGTGCCAGCAGTCTTGAGGGGGAAACCTACGAGCAGTACTTC.